This T cell receptor beta chain was captured in a study of T cells in Graves' hyperthyroidism and ophthalmopathy. Germline CDR1 reads MNHEY; CDR2 reads SVGEGT. Trimming removed 6 bases from V and 3 bases from J; junction bases left unmatched: 17. The CDR3 sequence is 18 residues long. Ten or more counts support this clonotype. There were TCR beta CDR3 regions amplified from RNA transcripts. HTBI primers were used for first-round RT-PCR of the TCR CDR3. TCRdb re-called the multiplex PCR reads with MiXCR, one entry per CDR3 protein. This sample has 400,000 to 550,000 distinct CDR3 sequences, with approximately 15% found just once.

The chain recombines TRBV6-2 or TRBV6-3 with TRBJ2-7; 10 nucleotides align to TRBD2. Sequencing was carried out using blood. The TCR comes from a woman younger than 35 with Graves' hyperthyroidism. In nucleotides, the CDR3 is TGTGCCAGCAGCCCGGGGGGCCTTTCTAGCGGGAGTATCTACGAGCAGTACTTC. It specifies CASSPGGLSSGSIYEQYF.